The 28 T cell receptor beta chains presented below share a single source sample, sequenced in a study of CD8 T cells in Susac syndrome. Random hexamers served to reverse transcribe about 0.5 to 1 ug RNA. TCRdb passed the immunoSEQ multiplex PCR reads through MiXCR, listing each CDR3 protein once. In the table there are 130,000 or so distinct CDR3 sequences, about 90% of which are singletons. Sequencing was performed on CD8+ T cells from PBMCs. These receptors all come from a human donor with multiple sclerosis.

This clonotype was seen only a few times. V usage is TRBV13 and J usage is TRBJ2-2; D is unresolved. Germline V lookup: CDR1 PRHDT, CDR2 FYEKMQ (reference sequence). The CDR3 has 12 residues. V was shortened by 3 bases and J by 6 bases, with 5 bases between the two germline ends. The DNA of the CDR3 is TGTGCCAGCAGCTTGGCGGCCGGGGAGCTGTTTTTT. Translated, it gives CASSLAAGELFF. The full variable domain, completed using reference TRBV13 and TRBJ2-2, is AAGVIQSPRHLIKEKRETATLKCYPIPRHDTVYWYQQGPGQDPQFLISFYEKMQSDKGSIPDRFSAQQFSDYHSELNMSSLELGDSALYFCASSLAAGELFFGEGSRLTVL.

This chain links TRBV5-1 with TRBJ1-1, with D possibly matching TRBD1 (5 bases). The length of the CDR3 is 15 residues. Germline CDR1 and CDR2: SGHRS and YFSETQ. Trimming cost V 1 base and J 1 base, with 11 bases left between them. CDR3 region: CASSLSQGENTEAFF. The CDR3, as DNA: TGCGCCAGCAGCTTGAGCCAGGGCGAGAACACTGAAGCTTTCTTT.

V and J are TRBV6-6 and TRBJ2-3; 8 bases fit TRBD2. This CDR3 is built from 15 residues. In germline, CDR1 is MNHNY, CDR2 SVGAGI (reference sequence). Trimming took 6 bases from V and 2 from J; bases not matched to a gene: 7. Here the CDR3 reads CASSPLADYTDTQYF. As DNA, the CDR3 is TGTGCCAGCAGCCCACTAGCGGACTACACAGATACGCAGTATTTT.

The V and J genes are TRBV2 and TRBJ2-7, with unresolved D. The CDR3 totals 11 residues. Germline V CDR1 and CDR2: SNHLY, FYNNEI. The V end lost 3 bases, the J end lost 3 bases, and 3 bases lay between the germline ends. The CDR3 coding sequence is TGTGCCAGCAGTGAGATCTACGAGCAGTACTTC. Amino acid sequence: CASSEIYEQYF.

The rearrangement uses TRBV3-1 and TRBJ2-5; TRBD1 agrees at 9 bases. Germline CDR1 LGHDT, CDR2 YNNKEL (reference sequence). The trim removed 2 bases at V and 5 bases at J, leaving 18 bases unmatched. The CDR3 loop spans 19 amino acids. The DNA of the CDR3 is TGTGCCAGCAGCCAATTCAAGGGCTGGGGACAGGGAAGGAGGGAGACCCAGTACTTC. This sequence encodes CASSQFKGWGQGRRETQYF.

V usage is TRBV30 and J usage is TRBJ1-1, with D unclear. The V gene's germline CDR1 is GTSNPN and CDR2 SVGIG (reference sequence). V was shortened by 0 bases and J by 1 base, with 12 bases between the two germline ends. The CDR3 totals 15 residues. The CDR3 region is CAWSVRGLGNTEAFF. For the CDR3, the DNA is TGTGCCTGGAGTGTACGTGGGTTGGGGAACACTGAAGCTTTCTTT.

The chain combines TRBV11-2 with TRBJ2-7; D gene unclear. Trimming pared 5 bases from V and 5 bases from J, leaving 7 bases between. In germline, CDR1 is SGHAT, CDR2 FQNNGV. CDR3 length: 11 amino acids. In nucleotides, the CDR3 is TGTGCCAGCAGCATTACAAACGAGCAGTACTTC. Residues: CASSITNEQYF. Full variable domain (rest looked up from reference TRBV11-2 and TRBJ2-7): EAGVAQSPRYKIIEKRQSVAFWCNPISGHATLYWYQQILGQGPKLLIQFQNNGVVDDSQLPKDRFSAERLKGVDSTLKIQPAKLEDSAVYLCASSITNEQYFGPGTRLTVT.

The gene calls are TRBV4-3 and TRBJ2-1, with no clear D. Deletions cut 4 bases from V and 1 base from J, with 11 bases between. The germline V gene encodes CDR1 LGHNA and CDR2 YSLEER. There are 15 residues in the CDR3. The CDR3 sequence is CASSRVIGSYNEQFF. The CDR3 nucleotides are TGCGCCAGCAGCCGAGTAATAGGTTCCTACAATGAGCAGTTCTTC.

CDR3 in amino acids: CASSPTHTTANQPQHF. The CDR3 region has the DNA TGTGCCAGCAGCCCTACCCATACGACTGCAAATCAGCCCCAGCATTTT. The chain recombines TRBV7-9 with TRBJ1-5; D unclear. The V end was cut by 5 bases, the J end by 4 bases, with 18 bases between. This CDR3 contains 16 residues. Germline V CDR1 and CDR2: SEHNR, FQNEAQ (reference sequence).

The genes are TRBV12-3 or TRBV12-4 and TRBJ1-5; D is undetermined. The V gene lost 3 bases and the J gene lost 0 bases, with 12 bases spanning the gap. The CDR3 has 16 amino acids. The CDR3 loop reads CASSLDGRYSNQPQHF. CDR3 DNA sequence: TGTGCCAGCAGTTTGGATGGGAGATATAGCAATCAGCCCCAGCATTTT.

The rearrangement uses TRBV20-1 and TRBJ2-7; TRBD1 matches 9 bases. The ends lost 0 bases at V and 3 bases at J; junction bases unmatched: 6. The CDR3 extends over 15 amino acids. Germline values: CDR1 DFQATT, CDR2 SNEGSKA (reference sequence). CDR3 region: CSARDGTGIRYEQYF. CDR3 sequence (DNA): TGCAGTGCTAGAGATGGGACAGGGATACGCTACGAGCAGTACTTC.

The chain links TRBV30 to TRBJ2-7; no clear D gene. The CDR3 extends over 14 amino acids. Trimming shortened V by 0 bases and J by 6 bases, and 15 bases separated the two germline ends. Germline loops: CDR1 GTSNPN, CDR2 SVGIG (reference sequence). This CDR3 reads CAWSVGGVQGEQYF. The CDR3 region has the DNA TGTGCCTGGAGTGTTGGCGGAGTCCAAGGCGAGCAGTACTTC.

This rearrangement joins TRBV6-2 or TRBV6-3 to TRBJ2-1; D unclear. Germline V lookup: CDR1 MNHEY, CDR2 SVGEGT. CDR3 size: 12 residues. Trimming stripped 4 bases from V and 10 bases from J, with 11 bases between. The chain's CDR3 is CASSWTDPEQFF. The CDR3 DNA sequence: TGTGCCAGCAGTTGGACGGACCCCGAGCAGTTCTTC.

The sample holds one count of this clonotype. The gene calls are TRBV7-6 and TRBJ2-1; TRBD1 might be the D (5 bases). This CDR3 is 13 amino acids long. CDR1 and CDR2 (germline): SGHVS, FNYEAQ. The V gene lost 8 bases and the J gene lost 4 bases, with 12 bases spanning the gap. The CDR3 DNA sequence: TGTGCCAGCGGTGACAGACCTTACAATGAGCAGTTCTTC. It is translated as CASGDRPYNEQFF.

The V gene is TRBV2, the J gene TRBJ2-2, with TRBD1 matching over 9 bases. The CDR3 covers 16 residues. The V and J ends lost 7 bases and 7 bases, in that order; junction bases with no gene match: 13. Germline assignment: CDR1 SNHLY and CDR2 FYNNEI. CDR3 region: CASKWKTGGFGGELFF. The CDR3 DNA follows: TGTGCCAGCAAGTGGAAGACAGGGGGTTTTGGCGGGGAGCTGTTTTTT.

This clonotype was seen just once. The chain combines TRBV10-1 with TRBJ2-1; 9 bases match TRBD2. CDR1 and CDR2 (germline): WNHNN, SYGVQD (reference sequence). The CDR3 is 14 amino acids. The J segment lost 9 bases and the V segment lost 5 bases, leaving 8 bases of the junction unmatched. DNA for the CDR3: TGCGCCAGCAGTTATATAGCGGGAGAGGGTGAGCAGTTCTTC. This gives the protein CASSYIAGEGEQFF.

The J gene is TRBJ2-4, the V gene TRBV29-1; 10 bases fit TRBD1. Germline-derived CDR1 and CDR2 are SQVTM and ANQGSEA. The CDR3 is 16 amino acids. Trimming removed 4 bases from V and 0 bases from J; junction bases left unmatched: 6. CDR3: CSVGGTGDLAKNIQYF. The DNA for the CDR3 is TGCAGCGTTGGCGGGACAGGGGACCTAGCCAAAAACATTCAGTACTTC.

V and J are TRBV7-8 and TRBJ2-1; D is unresolved. Trimming stripped 1 base from V and 4 bases from J, with 8 bases between. Germline V gene sequence: CDR1 SGHVS, CDR2 FQNEAQ. This CDR3 is 14 amino acids long. In DNA, the CDR3 is TGTGCCAGCAGCTTAGAAGGCAAGTACAATGAGCAGTTCTTC. Protein product: CASSLEGKYNEQFF.

J is TRBJ1-2 and V is TRBV6-5; D possibly corresponds to TRBD1 (5 bases). Germline V lookup: CDR1 MNHEY, CDR2 SVGAGI. The V gene lost 5 bases and the J gene lost 0 bases, with 7 bases spanning the gap. The CDR3 is made up of 13 amino acids. Written as DNA, the CDR3 is TGTGCCAGCAGTCCACAGGCTAACTATGGCTACACCTTC. Translating gives CASSPQANYGYTF.

The rearrangement links TRBV6-1 to TRBJ2-2; 9 bases match TRBD1. This CDR3 comprises 16 residues. J gave up 0 bases and V 4 bases, and 3 bases lay outside the gene matches. Germline V gives CDR1 MNHNS, CDR2 SASEGT. In DNA form, the CDR3 reads TGTGCCAGCAGTGGGACAGGGGCTTCGAACACCGGGGAGCTGTTTTTT. This codes for CASSGTGASNTGELFF.

This sequence joins TRBV6-2 or TRBV6-3 and TRBJ1-1; D uncertain. Germline-derived CDR1 and CDR2 are MNHEY and SVGEGT. With 5 bases removed from V and 3 bases from J, the gap between germline ends came to 10 bases. This CDR3 region has 13 residues. CDR3 sequence: CASSPGLYTEAFF. The CDR3, as DNA: TGTGCCAGCAGTCCCGGACTGTACACTGAAGCTTTCTTT.

The rearrangement uses TRBV28 and TRBJ2-2; TRBD1 matches 7 bases. Germline lookup yields CDR1 MDHEN and CDR2 SYDVKM. CDR3 length: 17 amino acids. Losses at the gene ends were 5 bases for V and 0 bases for J; bases not matched to a gene: 9. CDR3: CASSPVTGDPNTGELFF. The DNA for the CDR3 is TGTGCCAGCAGTCCGGTCACAGGGGACCCGAACACCGGGGAGCTGTTTTTT.

The rearrangement links TRBV19 to TRBJ2-6, with D possibly TRBD2 on 5 matching bases. The V gene lost 3 bases and the J gene lost 0 bases, with 15 bases spanning the gap. Germline values: CDR1 LNHDA, CDR2 SQIVND (reference sequence). This CDR3 has 18 amino acids. The CDR3 DNA reads TGTGCCAGTAGTATTGAGGGAGCTGGAGGCTCTGGGGCCAACGTCCTGACTTTC. Amino acid sequence: CASSIEGAGGSGANVLTF.

The V gene is TRBV12-3 or TRBV12-4, the J gene TRBJ2-2; D gene ambiguous. This CDR3 region has 14 residues. V was shortened by 5 bases and J by 6 bases, with 13 bases between the two germline ends. This CDR3 is CASSPPLMAGELFF. For the CDR3, the DNA is TGTGCCAGCAGTCCCCCGCTCATGGCCGGGGAGCTGTTTTTT.

The count of this clonotype is one. V is TRBV23-1 and J is TRBJ2-3; D gene ambiguous. TRBV23-1 is marked as an open reading frame, function uncertain. This CDR3 is built from 13 residues. V lost 4 bases and J 4 bases, leaving 9 bases between the germline ends. CDR3 sequence reads: CASSPQRPDTQYF. DNA of the CDR3: TGCGCCAGCAGTCCGCAAAGGCCAGATACGCAGTATTTT.

The chain uses TRBV5-1 and TRBJ2-1, with D maybe TRBD1 (5 bases). Trimming left V 4 bases short and J 0 bases short, with 20 bases between. The V gene's germline CDR1 is SGHRS and CDR2 YFSETQ. This CDR3 contains 18 residues. CDR3 nucleotide sequence: TGCGCCAGCAGCGATTACCCCTACAGGACCAGCTCCTACAATGAGCAGTTCTTC. This codes for CASSDYPYRTSSYNEQFF.

The V and J genes are TRBV29-1 and TRBJ2-7; 7 bases are a match to TRBD1. The V segment lost 4 bases and the J segment 2 bases; nucleotides outside the gene matches: 2. CDR1 and CDR2 from the germline V gene are SQVTM and ANQGSEA. CDR3 length: 12 residues. CDR3 loop: CSVGQGTYEQYF. CDR3 sequence (DNA): TGCAGCGTTGGACAGGGCACCTACGAGCAGTACTTC.

This sequence joins TRBV4-2 and TRBJ2-7; 7 bases fit TRBD2. CDR1 and CDR2 (germline): LGHNA, YNFKEQ. After removal of 1 base from V and 4 bases from J, the junction contained 7 bases not matched to a gene. This CDR3 is 15 amino acids long. This chain's CDR3 is CASSQGLARKYEQYF. CDR3 bases: TGTGCCAGCAGCCAAGGACTAGCAAGGAAGTACGAGCAGTACTTC.